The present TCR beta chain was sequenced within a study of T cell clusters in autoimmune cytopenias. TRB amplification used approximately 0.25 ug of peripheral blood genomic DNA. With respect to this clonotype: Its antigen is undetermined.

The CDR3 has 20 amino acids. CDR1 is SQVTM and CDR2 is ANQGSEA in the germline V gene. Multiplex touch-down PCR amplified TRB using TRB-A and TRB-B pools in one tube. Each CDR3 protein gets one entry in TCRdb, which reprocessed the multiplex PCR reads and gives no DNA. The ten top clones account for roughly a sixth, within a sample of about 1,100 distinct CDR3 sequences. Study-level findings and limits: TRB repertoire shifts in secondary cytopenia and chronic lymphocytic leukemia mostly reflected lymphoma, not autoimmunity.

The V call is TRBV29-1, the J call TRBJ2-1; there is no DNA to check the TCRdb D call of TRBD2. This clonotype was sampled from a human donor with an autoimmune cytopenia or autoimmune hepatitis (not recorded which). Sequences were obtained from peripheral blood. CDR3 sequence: CSATALSGTSGGQRYNEQFF.